This TCR beta chain was sequenced in a study of blood T cell repertoires in COVID-19. On the study more broadly: Collection of acute and convalescent COVID-19 samples took place in the United States, Italy and Spain. PBMCs, B-cell-depleted T cells, or T cells provided the cDNA or gDNA that made up the material.

Under the authors' procedure: Reference gene primer amplification gave nucleated cell count estimates. Clones were read by immunoSEQ multiplex PCR, and TCRdb kept only the in-frame ones, dropping some. V, J and clone size were drawn from that table, and D and trimming were deduced from the DNA. The data show over 150,000 clones, about 89% seen once. Sequencing used peripheral blood. The source of this sequence is a man aged 50 or older with acute or convalescent COVID-19.

CDR3 in DNA: TGTGCCAGCAGCTTGGGTGGGGGCTTCACGACAGATACGCAGTATTTT. This encodes CASSLGGGFTTDTQYF. This chain uses TRBV5-5 with TRBJ2-3, with D possibly being TRBD1 (6 bases). V was pared by 0 bases and J by 3 bases, with 14 bases between. CDR1 SGHKS and CDR2 YYEKEE come from the germline V gene (reference sequence). This CDR3 region has 16 residues.